The subject of this entry is one T cell receptor (beta chain). It has no known antigen specificity. No base quality information exists; no much larger clone differs at one position. This entry belongs to a study of shared clonotypes between healthy human individuals (dated by TCRdb to 2018 to 2021). Some background on the complete study: A few men and a couple of women, aged 18 to 49 years, made up the cohort. For each donor, CD4 naive and CD4 memory were each given three plates, CD8 naive was given two plates, and CD8 memory was given one plate. To estimate repertoire size and how much clonotype sharing occurs between individuals, the study deeply sequenced the blood TCR repertoires of five healthy adults. To increase sequencing depth and limit assay-specific biases, TCR repertoire library preparation and sequencing were carried out by different laboratories using diverse techniques. Per donor, leukapheresis produced somewhere between about 0.85 and 8.9 billion PBMCs.

TCR CDR3 regions were amplified from genomic DNA by multiplex PCR using the deep immunoSEQ assay. For each cell subset, the extracted genomic DNA was distributed evenly across all wells of several immunoSEQ 96-well plates, and each plate served as one replicate. For sorted subsets, each replicate PCR was loaded with 150 to 250 ng genomic DNA, equivalent to 30,000 or so T cell genomes. Purified libraries were quantified with a Qubit 3.0 fluorometer, sized on a Bioanalyzer 2100, and re-quantified with the KAPA Library Quantification kit. A separate single-read 150-cycle Illumina NextSeq 550 flow cell was used to sequence each immunoSEQ 96-well plate. As for how the authors treated the data: The immunoSEQ output contained only junctional sequences without quality scores, so filtering could not match that applied to full-length reads. To assign V/J genes and CDR3, sequences were annotated against IMGT germline references using PyIR, a Python wrapper for IgBLAST v1.9. Reads were filtered out if the reads had weak V/J assignments (E-value above 1e-6), no CDR3, stop codons, out-of-frame junctions, or ambiguous translated residues. V3J clonotypes were defined as sequences sharing the same inferred V gene, J gene, and CDR3 amino acid sequence. Percentage overlap between repertoires was calculated by dividing the number of shared unique clonotypes by the size of the smaller repertoire. Three approaches were used to assess repertoire richness: RTK rarefaction, the Chao1 estimator, and Recon v2.1 estimates of unobserved clonotypes. For all TCRbeta clonotypes obtained by the gDNA method from a few donors, generation probabilities were computed with OLGA. TCRdb obtained this table from immuneACCESS and retained in-frame rearrangements with V and J assigned. These tables miss some clones; where compared with another copy, unresolved V genes account for less than half of the shortfall, and the remainder is unexplained. Clone size and V and J calls were adopted from that table, with D and trimming inferred from the DNA. The sample contains millions of clones, approximately 94% of them found a single time. The top ten hold 0.85% to 1.2% of the sample.

For the CD8 naive samples, CD45RO-negative cells were positively selected for CCR7, yielding a CD45RA+CCR7+ population from which TemRA cells were excluded. The donors were healthy, HIV-negative adults with no recently reported acute infections or vaccinations. Only Caucasian adults living in Nashville, Tennessee, USA were represented among the donors. Blood was obtained by leukapheresis, after which PBMCs were separated by Ficoll-Histopaque density gradient centrifugation and cryopreserved in liquid nitrogen vapor phase. Purity and quantity of every magnetically sorted T cell population were checked by analytical flow cytometry. Each sorted fraction had its genomic DNA isolated and then quantified by UV absorbance on a Nanodrop 2000c. General study outcomes and caveats: Naive subsets generally had larger estimated clonotype richness than memory subsets did. Approximately 4.8% of naive CD4, 3% to 4% of naive CD8, 2.3% of memory CD4, and 0.35% to 0.5% of memory CD8 clonotypes were shared across a few donors. Higher generation probabilities were observed for clonotypes shared by all four sorted-subset donors than for non-shared clonotypes. The genetic and exposure-history diversity represented was limited by the small number of donors. Rarefaction of sorted-subset datasets indicated incomplete sequencing despite the large sequencing depth. Sampling was restricted to blood, and TCR repertoires in tissue are likely to differ from TCR repertoires in blood. Pairwise subsampling led to the expectation that sequencing depth would affect the degree of clonotype sharing among donors.

There are 13 amino acids in the CDR3, from cysteine to phenylalanine inclusive. Only the CDR3 DNA stays, 39 bases, in frame from base 1. V sheds 2 bases and J sheds 7 bases, leaving 11 bases between their ends. CDR1 and CDR2 were assigned from the germline V gene (reference sequence) as WNHNN and SYGVQD. The V and J segments used are TRBV10-1 and TRBJ2-5, with the D segment identity uncertain. The receptor was isolated from a man aged 18 to 30 in good health. Sequenced material: naive CD8+ T cells sorted from blood. The cell subset or site label corresponds to: CD45RA+CCR7+. CDR3 sequence: CASSEKWEGTQYF. The bases are TGCGCCAGCAGTGAGAAGTGGGAAGGGACCCAGTACTTC.